This TCR beta chain appears in the sequencing data of a study of T cells in Graves' hyperthyroidism and ophthalmopathy. The sample holds a few counts of this clonotype. The source material, RNA transcripts, was used to amplify TCR beta CDR3 regions. The HTBI primer set drove a first-round RT-PCR of the TCR CDR3. In TCRdb, the multiplex PCR reads were re-called with MiXCR into one record per CDR3 protein. This table has some 690,000 distinct CDR3 sequences, 15% to 20% appearing once. Investigators excluded patients with uncontrolled infection, other autoimmune disease, pregnancy or lactation. V lost 6 bases and J 1 base, leaving 9 bases between the germline ends. The germline V gene has CDR1 ENHRY and CDR2 SYGVKD. This CDR3 comprises 13 residues.

This TCR came from a middle-aged man with Graves' hyperthyroidism. The J gene is TRBJ1-2, the V gene TRBV10-3, with TRBD1 as a possible D gene (5 bases). Sequenced: blood. The DNA for the CDR3 is TGTGCCATCAGCGACAGCATTAACTATGGCTACACCTTC. It translates to CAISDSINYGYTF.